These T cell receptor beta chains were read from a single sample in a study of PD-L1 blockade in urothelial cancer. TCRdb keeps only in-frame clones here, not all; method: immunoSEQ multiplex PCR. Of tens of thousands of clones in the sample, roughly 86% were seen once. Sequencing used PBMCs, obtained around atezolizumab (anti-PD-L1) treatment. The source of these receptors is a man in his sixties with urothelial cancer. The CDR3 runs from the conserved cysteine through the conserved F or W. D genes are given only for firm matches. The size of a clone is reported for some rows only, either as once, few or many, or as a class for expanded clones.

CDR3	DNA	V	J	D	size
CASSYSFGTQYF	TGTGCCAGCAGTTACTCTTTCGGTACGCAGTATTTT	TRBV6-5	TRBJ2-3	.	.
CASSDSGLGHVEQFF	TGTGCCAGCAGTGACTCGGGACTAGGACACGTTGAGCAGTTCTTC	TRBV6-4	TRBJ2-1	TRBD2	.
CASSLGQGSMGTGELFF	TGCGCCAGCAGCTTGGGACAGGGATCAATGGGCACCGGGGAGCTGTTTTTT	TRBV5-1	TRBJ2-2	TRBD1	.
CSVEDRYEQYF	TGCAGCGTTGAAGATCGTTACGAGCAGTACTTC	TRBV29-1	TRBJ2-7	.	.
CASSPYITGSDYEQYF	TGTGCCAGCTCACCTTATATCACAGGGTCGGACTACGAGCAGTACTTC	TRBV18	TRBJ2-7	.	.
CASTREMSNQPQHF	TGTGCCAGCACGAGGGAGATGAGCAATCAGCCCCAGCATTTT	TRBV2	TRBJ1-5	.	.
CASNLLGQGTDTQYF	TGTGCCAGCAACTTACTTGGACAGGGGACAGATACGCAGTATTTT	TRBV6-6	TRBJ2-3	TRBD1	.
CASSPPLRQGITEAFF	TGTGCCAGCTCACCACCTCTTCGACAGGGGATAACTGAAGCTTTCTTT	TRBV18	TRBJ1-1	TRBD1	once
CASSPQENTGELFF	TGTGCTAGCAGCCCGCAGGAGAACACCGGGGAGCTGTTTTTT	TRBV7-7	TRBJ2-2	.	.
CASSFGLAGEDEQFF	TGCGCCAGCAGCTTCGGACTAGCGGGAGAGGATGAGCAGTTCTTC	TRBV5-1	TRBJ2-1	TRBD2	.
CASSPPILTPSF	TGTGCCAGCAGCCCTCCGATTCTAACCCCTTCCTTT	TRBV28	TRBJ1-1	.	.
CASSLKGAGTGELFF	TGTGCCAGCAGCTTAAAGGGGGCAGGGACCGGGGAGCTGTTTTTT	TRBV7-3	TRBJ2-2	TRBD1	.
CASSPQGSGNTIYF	TGCGCCAGCAGCCCCCAGGGCTCTGGAAACACCATATATTTT	TRBV5-1	TRBJ1-3	.	.
CAIGGASTDTQYF	TGTGCCATCGGGGGGGCTAGCACAGATACGCAGTATTTT	TRBV10-3	TRBJ2-3	.	.
CASSLDGMNSGELFF	TGCGCCAGCAGTTTGGACGGGATGAATTCCGGGGAGCTGTTTTTT	TRBV5-1	TRBJ2-2	.	.
CASRGDTPNEKLFF	TGTGCCAGCAGGGGAGACACGCCGAATGAAAAACTGTTTTTT	TRBV7-8	TRBJ1-4	.	.
CASSLTAVVWQYF	TGTGCCAGCAGCTTAACTGCGGTAGTTTGGCAGTACTTC	TRBV7-8	TRBJ2-5	.	once
CASSSLRSSYNEQFF	TGTGCCAGTAGTTCCTTAAGGAGCTCCTACAATGAGCAGTTCTTC	TRBV19	TRBJ2-1	.	.
CASSVGRYATNEKLFF	TGTGCCAGCAGCGTAGGGAGGTATGCAACTAATGAAAAACTGTTTTTT	TRBV9	TRBJ1-4	.	.
CASSHEGQGQGYTF	TGCGCCAGCAGCCACGAAGGACAGGGGCAAGGCTACACCTTC	TRBV4-1	TRBJ1-2	TRBD1	.
CASSQEVTGDVEQYF	TGCGCCAGCAGCCAAGAGGTGACAGGGGATGTCGAGCAGTACTTC	TRBV4-1	TRBJ2-7	TRBD1	many
CASSLKGRVSEQYF	TGTGCCAGCAGCTTGAAGGGCAGGGTCTCCGAGCAGTACTTC	TRBV5-6	TRBJ2-7	.	.
CASRDRGSEQYF	TGTGCCAGCAGGGACAGGGGATCCGAGCAGTACTTC	TRBV6-1	TRBJ2-7	TRBD1	.